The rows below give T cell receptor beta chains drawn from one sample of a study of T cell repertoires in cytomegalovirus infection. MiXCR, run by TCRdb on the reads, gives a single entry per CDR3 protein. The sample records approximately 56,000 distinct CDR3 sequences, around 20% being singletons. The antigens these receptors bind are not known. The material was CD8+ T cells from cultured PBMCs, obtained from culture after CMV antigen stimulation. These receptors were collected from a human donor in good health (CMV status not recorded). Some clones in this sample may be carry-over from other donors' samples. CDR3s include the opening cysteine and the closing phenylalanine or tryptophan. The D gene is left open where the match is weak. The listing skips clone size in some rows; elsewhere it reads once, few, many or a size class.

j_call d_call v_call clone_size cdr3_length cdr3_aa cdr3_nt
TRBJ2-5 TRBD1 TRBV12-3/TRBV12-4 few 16 CASSLRDRVFQETQYF TGTGCCAGCAGCCTACGGGACAGGGTTTTCCAAGAGACCCAGTACTTC
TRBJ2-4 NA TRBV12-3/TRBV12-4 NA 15 CASSLARGTKNIQYF TGTGCCAGCAGTTTAGCTCGGGGAACCAAAAACATTCAGTACTTC
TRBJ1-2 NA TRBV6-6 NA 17 CASSYSTSDPGDYGYTF TGTGCCAGCAGTTACTCGACTTCCGACCCAGGGGACTATGGCTACACCTTC
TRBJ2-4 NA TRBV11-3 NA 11 CGGAHKNIQYF TGTGGGGGCGCTCACAAAAACATTCAGTACTTC
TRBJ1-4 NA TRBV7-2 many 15 CASSLVWRTNEKLFF TGTGCCAGCAGCTTAGTCTGGAGGACTAATGAAAAACTGTTTTTT
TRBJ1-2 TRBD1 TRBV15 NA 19 CATGGWDDRGHDTGYGYTF TGTGCCACCGGCGGGTGGGATGACAGGGGGCATGATACGGGCTATGGCTACACCTTC
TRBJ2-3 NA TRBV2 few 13 CAIELPGTDTQYF TGTGCCATCGAGTTGCCCGGCACAGATACGCAGTATTTT
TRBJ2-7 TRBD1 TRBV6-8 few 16 CASSSPTGVSSYEQYF TGTGCCAGCAGTTCGCCTACAGGGGTGAGCTCCTACGAGCAGTACTTC
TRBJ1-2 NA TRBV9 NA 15 CASSPGDSYNYGYTF TGTGCCAGCAGCCCAGGGGATTCGTATAACTATGGCTACACCTTC
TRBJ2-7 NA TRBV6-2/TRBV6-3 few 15 CASSYYGTPNDEQYF TGTGCCAGCAGTTACTACGGGACGCCGAACGACGAGCAGTACTTC
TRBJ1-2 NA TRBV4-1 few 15 CASSQVGGRDYGYTF TGCGCCAGCAGCCAAGTGGGGGGCAGGGACTATGGCTACACCTTC
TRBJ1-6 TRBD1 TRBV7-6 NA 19 CASSSVSGQGGFSNSPLHF TGTGCCAGCAGCTCAGTCTCCGGACAGGGGGGTTTTAGTAATTCACCCCTCCACTTT
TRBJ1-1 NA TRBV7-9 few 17 CASSLGYAEGLNTEAFF TGTGCCAGCAGCTTAGGTTATGCTGAGGGGTTGAACACTGAAGCTTTCTTT
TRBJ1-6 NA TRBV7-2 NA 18 CASSPHPRDRFGDSPLHF TGTGCCAGCAGCCCCCATCCCAGGGATAGGTTCGGTGATTCACCCCTCCACTTT
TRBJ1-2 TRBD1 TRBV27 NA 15 CASSLSIGQGSGYTF TGTGCCAGCAGTTTATCCATTGGACAGGGGAGTGGCTACACCTTC
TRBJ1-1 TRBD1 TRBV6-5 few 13 CASSSTGITEAFF TGTGCCAGCAGTTCGACAGGGATAACTGAAGCTTTCTTT
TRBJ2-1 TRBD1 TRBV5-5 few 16 CASSFGTGFFYNEQFF TGTGCCAGCAGCTTCGGGACAGGATTTTTCTACAATGAGCAGTTCTTC
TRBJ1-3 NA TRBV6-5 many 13 CASSLGGGGTIYF TGTGCCAGCAGTTTGGGGGGCGGAGGCACCATATATTTT
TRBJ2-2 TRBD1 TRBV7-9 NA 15 CASSTRQGYTGELFF TGTGCCAGCAGCACCAGACAGGGGTACACCGGGGAGCTGTTTTTT
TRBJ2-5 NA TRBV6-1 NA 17 CASSQADRTVYQETQYF TGTGCCAGCAGCCAGGCCGACCGGACGGTGTACCAAGAGACCCAGTACTTC
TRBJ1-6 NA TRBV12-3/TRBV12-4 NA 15 CASSPGAIYNSPLHF TGTGCCAGCAGCCCAGGGGCAATTTATAATTCACCCCTCCACTTT
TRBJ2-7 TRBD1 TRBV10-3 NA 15 CAISDDWGQSYEQYF TGTGCCATCAGCGATGACTGGGGACAGTCCTACGAGCAGTACTTC
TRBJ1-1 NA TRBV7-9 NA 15 CASRAPGAMETEAFF TGTGCCAGCAGGGCGCCGGGGGCAATGGAGACTGAAGCTTTCTTT
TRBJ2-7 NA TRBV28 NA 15 CASSLDLGYSYEQYF TGTGCCAGCAGTTTAGATTTAGGGTACTCCTACGAGCAGTACTTC
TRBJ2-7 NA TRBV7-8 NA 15 CASSLLGTTNYEQYF TGTGCCAGCAGCTTACTTGGGACCACAAACTACGAGCAGTACTTC
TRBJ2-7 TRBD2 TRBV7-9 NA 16 CASSSKAGARTYEQYF TGTGCCAGCAGCTCAAAAGCGGGGGCGAGAACCTACGAGCAGTACTTC
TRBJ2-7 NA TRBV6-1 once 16 CASSEGIGQGNYEQYF TGTGCCAGCAGTGAAGGGATTGGGCAGGGTAACTACGAGCAGTACTTC
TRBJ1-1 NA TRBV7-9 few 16 CASSQKRGTTSNEAFF TGTGCCAGCAGCCAGAAAAGGGGGACAACCTCTAATGAAGCTTTCTTT
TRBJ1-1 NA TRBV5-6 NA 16 CASSELGTGPNTEAFF TGTGCCAGCAGCGAATTGGGTACAGGACCGAACACTGAAGCTTTCTTT
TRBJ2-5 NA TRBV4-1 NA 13 CASSQENGETQYF TGCGCCAGCAGCCAAGAAAATGGAGAGACCCAGTACTTC
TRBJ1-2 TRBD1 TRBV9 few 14 CASSVVGTAYGYTF TGTGCCAGCAGCGTAGTCGGGACAGCATATGGCTACACCTTC
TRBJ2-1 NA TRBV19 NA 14 CASSLGPYGDEQFF TGTGCCAGTAGTCTCGGGCCATATGGCGATGAGCAGTTCTTC
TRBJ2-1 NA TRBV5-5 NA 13 CASSWDGDNEQFF TGTGCCAGTTCCTGGGACGGTGACAATGAGCAGTTCTTC
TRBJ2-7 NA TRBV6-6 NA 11 CASRSSYEQYF TGTGCCAGCAGGAGCTCCTACGAGCAGTACTTC
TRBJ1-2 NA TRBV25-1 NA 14 CASQAPQANYGYTF TGTGCCAGCCAAGCCCCTCAGGCGAACTATGGCTACACCTTC
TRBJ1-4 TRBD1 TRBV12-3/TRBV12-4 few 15 CASSTGTATNEKLFF TGTGCCAGCAGTACAGGGACAGCAACTAATGAAAAACTGTTTTTT
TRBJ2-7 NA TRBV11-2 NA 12 CASSLSGYEQYF TGTGCCAGCAGCTTAAGTGGATACGAGCAGTACTTC
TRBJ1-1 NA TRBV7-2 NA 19 CASSLVPLPRVLLPSEAFF TGTGCCAGCAGCTTAGTACCCCTTCCACGGGTCCTCTTACCCAGTGAAGCTTTCTTT
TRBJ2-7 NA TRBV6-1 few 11 CASSQGWEQYF TGTGCCAGCAGTCAGGGCTGGGAGCAGTACTTC
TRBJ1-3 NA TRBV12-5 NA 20 CASGLARPGSSSSSGNTIYF TGTGCTAGTGGTTTGGCCAGGCCGGGGAGCTCCTCTTCCTCTGGAAACACCATATATTTT
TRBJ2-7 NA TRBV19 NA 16 CASKVTGTTYSYEQYF TGTGCCAGTAAGGTAACCGGGACAACCTACTCCTACGAGCAGTACTTC
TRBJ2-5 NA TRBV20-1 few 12 CSASKPEETQYF TGCAGTGCTAGTAAGCCAGAAGAGACCCAGTACTTC
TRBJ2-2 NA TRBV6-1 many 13 CASSGREAGELFF TGTGCCAGCAGTGGACGCGAAGCCGGGGAGCTGTTTTTT
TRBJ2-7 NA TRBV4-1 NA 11 CASSQAYEQYF TGCGCCAGCAGCCAAGCCTACGAGCAGTACTTC
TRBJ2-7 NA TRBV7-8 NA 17 CASSPAGLGLRSYEQYF TGTGCCAGCAGCCCCGCCGGTTTGGGCCTTCGATCCTACGAGCAGTACTTC
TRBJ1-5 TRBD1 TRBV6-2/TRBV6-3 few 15 CASRNLWDREQPQHF TGTGCCAGCAGGAATCTTTGGGACAGGGAACAGCCCCAGCATTTT
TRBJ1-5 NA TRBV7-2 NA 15 CASSPYGKGNQPQHF TGTGCCAGCAGCCCCTACGGCAAGGGCAATCAGCCCCAGCATTTT
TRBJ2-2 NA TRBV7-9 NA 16 CASSLTGGRNTGELFF TGTGCCAGCAGCTTAACCGGGGGACGGAACACCGGGGAGCTGTTTTTT
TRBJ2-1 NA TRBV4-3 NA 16 CASSQDRTGAFNEQFF TGCGCCAGCAGCCAAGATAGGACGGGGGCGTTTAATGAGCAGTTCTTC
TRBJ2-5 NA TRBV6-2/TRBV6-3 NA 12 CASSSYQETQYF TGTGCCAGCAGCTCGTACCAAGAGACCCAGTACTTC
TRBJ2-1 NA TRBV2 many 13 CASIESSDYEQFF TGTGCCAGCATCGAAAGCTCGGACTATGAGCAGTTCTTC
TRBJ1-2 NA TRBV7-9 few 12 CASSPGASTYTF TGTGCCAGCAGCCCAGGGGCCTCTACCTACACCTTC
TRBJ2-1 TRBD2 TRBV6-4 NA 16 CASSDTSSGSYNEQFF TGTGCCAGCAGTGACACAAGTAGCGGGAGTTACAATGAGCAGTTCTTC
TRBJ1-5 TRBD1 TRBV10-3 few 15 CAISSQGNSNQPQHF TGTGCCATCAGTTCACAGGGGAATAGCAATCAGCCCCAGCATTTT
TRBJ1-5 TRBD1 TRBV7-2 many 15 CASSPDRGSNQPQHF TGTGCCAGCAGCCCGGACAGGGGTAGCAATCAGCCCCAGCATTTT
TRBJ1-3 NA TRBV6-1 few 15 CASSADGNSGNTIYF TGTGCCAGCAGTGCCGACGGTAACTCTGGAAACACCATATATTTT
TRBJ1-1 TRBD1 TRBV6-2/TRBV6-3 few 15 CASSYSIKGGREAFF TGTGCCAGCAGTTACTCGATAAAAGGGGGCCGGGAAGCTTTCTTT